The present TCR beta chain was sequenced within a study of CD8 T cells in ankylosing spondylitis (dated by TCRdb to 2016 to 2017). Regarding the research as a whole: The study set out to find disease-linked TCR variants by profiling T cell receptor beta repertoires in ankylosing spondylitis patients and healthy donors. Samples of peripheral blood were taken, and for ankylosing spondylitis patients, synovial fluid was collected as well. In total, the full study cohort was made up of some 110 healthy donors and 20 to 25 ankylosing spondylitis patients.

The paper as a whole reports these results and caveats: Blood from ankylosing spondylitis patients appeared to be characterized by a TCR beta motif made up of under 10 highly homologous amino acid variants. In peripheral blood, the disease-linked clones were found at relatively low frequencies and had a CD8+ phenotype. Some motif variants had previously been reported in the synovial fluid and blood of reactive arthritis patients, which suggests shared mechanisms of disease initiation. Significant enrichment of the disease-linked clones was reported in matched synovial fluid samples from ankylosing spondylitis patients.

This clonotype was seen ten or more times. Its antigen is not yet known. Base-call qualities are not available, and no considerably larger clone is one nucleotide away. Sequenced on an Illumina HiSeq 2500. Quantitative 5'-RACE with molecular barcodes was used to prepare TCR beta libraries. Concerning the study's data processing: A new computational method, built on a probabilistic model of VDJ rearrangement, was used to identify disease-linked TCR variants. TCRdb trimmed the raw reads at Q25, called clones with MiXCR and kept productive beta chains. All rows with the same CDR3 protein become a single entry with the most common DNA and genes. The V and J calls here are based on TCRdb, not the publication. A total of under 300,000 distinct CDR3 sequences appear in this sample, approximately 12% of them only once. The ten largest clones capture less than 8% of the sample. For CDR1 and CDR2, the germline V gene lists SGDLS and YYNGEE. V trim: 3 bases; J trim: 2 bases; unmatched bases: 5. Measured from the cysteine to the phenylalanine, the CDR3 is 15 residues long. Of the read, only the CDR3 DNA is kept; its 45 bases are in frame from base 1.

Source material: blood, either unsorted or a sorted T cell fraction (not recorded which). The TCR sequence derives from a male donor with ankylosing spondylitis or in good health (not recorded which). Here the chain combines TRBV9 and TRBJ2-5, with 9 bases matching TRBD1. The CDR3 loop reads CASSDGTGWQETQYF. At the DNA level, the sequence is TGTGCCAGCAGCGACGGGACAGGGTGGCAAGAGACCCAGTACTTC. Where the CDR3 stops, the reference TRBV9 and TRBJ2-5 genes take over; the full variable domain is DSGVTQTPKHLITATGQRVTLRCSPRSGDLSVYWYQQSLDQGLQFLIQYYNGEERAKGNILERFSAQQFPDLHSELNLSSLELGDSALYFCASSDGTGWQETQYFGPGTRLLVL.